The 23 T cell receptor beta chains listed next were all sequenced from one sample in a study of CD8+ T cells in alopecia areata. Indicated treatment: oral pan-JAK inhibitor, 5-10 mg twice daily. Sequencing used cDNA as its template, made by extracting RNA and reverse transcribing it. Method: immunoSEQ multiplex PCR; TCRdb's copy keeps in-frame clones and lacks some. The sample carries more than 200,000 clones, less than 50% recorded once. This material consisted of CD4+ T cells sorted from blood, taken at approximately week 39, from a patient treated with tofacitinib. The receptors here all came from a human donor with alopecia areata.

V gene TRBV5-1 combines with J gene TRBJ2-1; TRBD2 agrees at 13 bases. After removal of 3 bases from V and 10 bases from J, the junction contained 4 bases not matched to a gene. Germline V CDR1 and CDR2: SGHRS, YFSETQ. The CDR3 is made up of 14 amino acids. The CDR3, as DNA: TGCGCCAGCAGCTGGGGACTAGCGGGGACAGAGCAGTTCTTC. It yields the protein CASSWGLAGTEQFF.

This clone was found many times. This sequence joins TRBV7-8 and TRBJ2-7; 9 bases are a match to TRBD2. This CDR3 contains 14 residues. Germline CDR1 SGHVS, CDR2 FQNEAQ. The ends lost 5 bases at V and 4 bases at J; junction bases unmatched: 6. The CDR3 sequence is CASSPRTSEYEQYF. The CDR3 DNA follows: TGTGCCAGCAGCCCCCGGACTAGCGAGTACGAGCAGTACTTC. The complete variable domain, with remaining parts taken from reference TRBV7-8 and TRBJ2-7, reads GAGVSQSPRYKVAKRGQDVALRCDPISGHVSLFWYQQALGQGPEFLTYFQNEAQLDKSGLPSDRFFAERPEGSVSTLKIQRTQQEDSAVYLCASSPRTSEYEQYFGPGTRLTVT.

This clone was counted a few times. V and J are TRBV9 and TRBJ2-7; D ambiguous. Trimming cost V 4 bases and J 5 bases, with 10 bases left between them. CDR3 length equals 12 residues. In germline, CDR1 is SGDLS, CDR2 YYNGEE. CDR3 nucleotide sequence: TGTGCCAGCAGCTCCGCCCCGAACGAGCAGTACTTC. This translates into CASSSAPNEQYF. The complete variable domain, with remaining parts taken from reference TRBV9 and TRBJ2-7, reads DSGVTQTPKHLITATGQRVTLRCSPRSGDLSVYWYQQSLDQGLQFLIQYYNGEERAKGNILERFSAQQFPDLHSELNLSSLELGDSALYFCASSSAPNEQYFGPGTRLTVT.

This clone was recorded many times. Here the CDR3 reads CASSLGPTSGYGYTF. The CDR3 DNA reads as TGTGCCAGCAGCTTGGGACCTACCTCGGGCTATGGCTACACCTTC. This chain links TRBV5-6 with TRBJ1-2; D is unclear. V was shortened by 0 bases and J by 4 bases, with 13 bases between the two germline ends. The CDR3 runs to 15 residues. The germline CDR1 and CDR2 sequences are SGHDT and YYEEEE.

This clone was picked up a small number of times. This chain connects TRBV27 to TRBJ2-5; D possibly corresponds to TRBD2 (5 bases). Deletions cut 2 bases from V and 5 bases from J, with 6 bases between. CDR1 is MNHEY and CDR2 is SMNVEV in the germline V gene (reference sequence). CDR3 size: 12 residues. The CDR3 bases are TGTGCCAGCAGTTTACGAGGGGAGACCCAGTACTTC. Residues: CASSLRGETQYF.

Only one count was recorded for this clone. V usage is TRBV11-2 and J usage is TRBJ2-1; the D is unclear. Germline CDR1 SGHAT, CDR2 FQNNGV. The CDR3 covers 15 residues. V was cut by 2 bases and J by 8 bases, with 16 bases left in between. The CDR3 bases are TGTGCCAGCAGCTTAATGAGCGCCCCATCGGATGAGCAGTTCTTC. Translation: CASSLMSAPSDEQFF.

Here the CDR3 DNA reads TGCGCCAGCAGCAACTACAGGGGTGGTCGGACAGATACGCAGTATTTT. It yields the protein CASSNYRGGRTDTQYF. The chain uses TRBV5-1 and TRBJ2-3; 7 bases map to TRBD1. The CDR3 length is 16 residues. Trimming at V came to 4 bases and at J to 3 bases, leaving 11 bases not matched to a gene. Germline values: CDR1 SGHRS, CDR2 YFSETQ.

The J gene is TRBJ1-1, the V gene TRBV5-6, with TRBD1 as a possible D gene (5 bases). V gave up 2 bases and J gave up 5 bases, with 10 bases separating them. This CDR3 region has 13 residues. Germline assignment: CDR1 SGHDT and CDR2 YYEEEE. CDR3 sequence: CASSFGEGTEAFF. CDR3 sequence (DNA): TGTGCCAGCAGCTTTGGGGAGGGGACTGAAGCTTTCTTT.

Here the CDR3 reads CAGAGVGGEKLFF. The CDR3 DNA follows: TGTGCCGGCGCGGGGGTTGGAGGTGAAAAACTGTTTTTT. The chain uses TRBV30 and TRBJ1-4, with a possible D match to TRBD1 (5 bases). Trimming removed 8 bases from V and 7 bases from J, with 17 bases in between. This CDR3 contains 13 residues. Looked up from germline, CDR1 is GTSNPN and CDR2 is SVGIG (reference sequence).

This clone was counted only a few times. The V gene is TRBV19, the J gene TRBJ2-1; TRBD1 might be the D (6 bases). CDR3 length: 16 amino acids. CDR1 and CDR2 (germline): LNHDA, SQIVND (reference sequence). V lost 6 bases and J 4 bases, leaving 19 bases between the germline ends. The CDR3 DNA is TGTGCCAGTAGCCCCGAGACAGGTACCCGATACAATGAGCAGTTCTTC. Translating it yields CASSPETGTRYNEQFF.

This clone was seen only a few times. The V call is TRBV29-1, the J call TRBJ2-1; 7 nucleotides agree with TRBD2. With V trimmed by 6 bases and J by 6 bases, 8 bases remained unmatched. The CDR3 loop spans 13 amino acids. Germline lookup yields CDR1 SQVTM and CDR2 ANQGSEA. DNA for the CDR3: TGCAGCGTCGGGGCGGGAGATCCCAATGAGCAGTTCTTC. Encoded protein: CSVGAGDPNEQFF.

The V and J genes are TRBV20-1 and TRBJ2-3; D call uncertain. Germline V lookup: CDR1 DFQATT, CDR2 SNEGSKA (reference sequence). V was pared by 6 bases and J by 5 bases, with 3 bases between. CDR3 length equals 9 residues. In nucleotides, the CDR3 is TGCAGTGCCGGAGATACGCAGTATTTT. It translates to CSAGDTQYF.

The V gene is TRBV7-9, the J gene TRBJ2-1, with 16 bases fitting TRBD2. The CDR3 is 15 residues long. Trimming cost V 4 bases and J 8 bases; bases outside gene matches: 2. Germline V CDR1 and CDR2: SEHNR, FQNEAQ (reference sequence). The CDR3 DNA sequence: TGTGCCAGCAGCTCGGGACTAGCGGGAGGGGATGAGCAGTTCTTC. Residues: CASSSGLAGGDEQFF.

This clone was observed a few times. The rearrangement links TRBV7-2 to TRBJ2-3, with D unresolved. Trimming shortened V by 4 bases and J by 2 bases, and 4 bases separated the two germline ends. Germline V gives CDR1 SGHTA, CDR2 FQGNSA. The CDR3 totals 12 residues. In nucleotides, the CDR3 is TGTGCCAGCAGCTCTTACACAGATACGCAGTATTTT. Protein sequence: CASSSYTDTQYF.

This rearrangement joins TRBV29-1 to TRBJ1-4; D gene ambiguous. CDR1 is SQVTM, CDR2 ANQGSEA, per germline. The V end lost 3 bases, the J end lost 2 bases, and 7 bases lay between the germline ends. CDR3 length: 13 residues. CDR3 sequence reads: CSVDSGTNEKLFF. The DNA of the CDR3 is TGCAGCGTTGACTCCGGGACTAATGAAAAACTGTTTTTT.

This clone was found a few times. The CDR3 spells CAWSVWGSMNTEAFF. The CDR3, as DNA: TGTGCCTGGAGTGTATGGGGCAGCATGAACACTGAAGCTTTCTTT. This rearrangement joins TRBV30 to TRBJ1-1; a weak D match, TRBD1 (5 bases). Looked up from germline, CDR1 is GTSNPN and CDR2 is SVGIG (reference sequence). There are 15 residues in the CDR3. The ends were cut back, 0 bases at V and 0 bases at J, with 11 bases in the middle.

The CDR3 loop reads CASSLLYPETQYF. DNA of the CDR3: TGTGCCAGCAGCTTGCTGTATCCAGAGACCCAGTACTTC. This chain uses TRBV7-2 with TRBJ2-5; D gene uncertain. The CDR3 is 13 amino acids. V was pared by 3 bases and J by 4 bases, with 9 bases between. The germline CDR1 and CDR2 sequences are SGHTA and FQGNSA.

This sequence joins TRBV10-3 and TRBJ2-7; no clear D gene. The CDR3 runs 11 residues. V was cut by 3 bases and J by 6 bases, with 6 bases left in between. Germline CDR1 is ENHRY and CDR2 is SYGVKD. The CDR3 region is CAISEFSEQYF. CDR3 sequence (DNA): TGTGCCATCAGTGAATTTTCCGAGCAGTACTTC.

A note on this clone: The sample has other DNA sequences that encode this CDR3 too. This chain joins TRBV5-1 and TRBJ1-5, with unresolved D. The germline V and J ends were trimmed by 2 bases and 4 bases, with 7 bases remaining between them. There are 13 residues in the CDR3. The V gene's germline CDR1 is SGHRS and CDR2 YFSETQ. In nucleotides, the CDR3 is TGCGCCAGCAGCTTTTCAGGAAATCAGCCCCAGCATTTT. The encoded protein is CASSFSGNQPQHF.

The V gene is TRBV2, the J gene TRBJ2-3, with 8 bases aligning to TRBD1. Germline V gene sequence: CDR1 SNHLY, CDR2 FYNNEI. CDR3 length: 13 residues. The trim removed 7 bases at V and 9 bases at J, leaving 9 bases unmatched. The DNA of the CDR3 is TGTGCCAGCATCGCGGACAGGGTCAAGACGCAGTATTTT. Translating gives CASIADRVKTQYF.

In DNA, the CDR3 is TGTGCCAGCAATAGGCTGGACCTCGCTTATGGCTACACCTTC. This gives the protein CASNRLDLAYGYTF. The V gene is TRBV6-6, the J gene TRBJ1-2; D gene uncertain. CDR1 is MNHNY, CDR2 SVGAGI, per germline (reference sequence). V lost 7 bases and J lost 5, with 17 bases in between. This CDR3 has 14 amino acids.

This chain uses TRBV5-1 with TRBJ1-4; D call uncertain. The CDR3 is 15 amino acids. V shed 0 bases and J shed 4 bases, with 10 bases lying between them. Looked up from germline, CDR1 is SGHRS and CDR2 is YFSETQ. CDR3 loop: CASSLDTAHNEKLFF. For the CDR3, the DNA is TGCGCCAGCAGCTTGGATACAGCCCATAATGAAAAACTGTTTTTT. The full variable domain, with the rest looked up from reference TRBV5-1 and TRBJ1-4, is KAGVTQTPRYLIKTRGQQVTLSCSPISGHRSVSWYQQTPGQGLQFLFEYFSETQRNKGNFPGRFSGRQFSNSRSEMNVSTLELGDSALYLCASSLDTAHNEKLFFGSGTQLSVL.

The rearrangement joins TRBV6-5 to TRBJ2-7, with D possibly matching TRBD1 (5 bases). The CDR3 has 14 residues. V lost 2 bases and J lost 1, with 9 bases in between. CDR1 is MNHEY, CDR2 SVGAGI, per germline. The CDR3 spells CASSYSRQSYEQYF. CDR3 sequence (DNA): TGTGCCAGCAGTTACAGTCGACAGTCCTACGAGCAGTACTTC.